Following are 29 T cell receptor beta chains from one sample sequenced in a study of cytotoxic CD8 clonotypes in ibrutinib-treated CLL. Sequenced by immunoSEQ multiplex PCR; TCRdb stores in-frame clones only, minus some. The table has approximately 350,000 clones, around 66% seen once. The sequenced sample was PBMCs, obtained after 36 months of ibrutinib treatment. All receptors derive from a human donor with chronic lymphocytic leukemia.

In its sample, this clone was seen a few times. This chain links TRBV15 with TRBJ2-7, with D hard to call. CDR3 length: 14 amino acids. V lost 5 bases to trimming and J lost 7 bases, with 18 bases between them. The V gene's germline CDR1 is LNHNV and CDR2 YYDKDF (reference sequence). The chain's CDR3 is CATSRSVAAPEQYF. The CDR3 DNA reads TGTGCCACCAGCCGATCGGTGGCAGCCCCGGAGCAGTACTTC.

Only a few counts were recorded for this clone. V usage is TRBV5-6 and J usage is TRBJ1-6; D is unresolved. V was shortened by 4 bases and J by 5 bases, with 16 bases between the two germline ends. This CDR3 comprises 16 residues. Germline CDR1 is SGHDT and CDR2 is YYEEEE. The CDR3 is CASSPLVQANNSPLHF. Here the CDR3 DNA reads TGTGCCAGCAGCCCCCTTGTCCAGGCGAATAATTCACCCCTCCACTTT.

The gene calls are TRBV6-6 and TRBJ2-7, with D perhaps being TRBD1 or TRBD2 (5 bases each). Germline V gene data show CDR1 as MNHNY and CDR2 as SVGAGI (reference sequence). The CDR3 spans 14 residues. Trimming cost V 10 bases and J 1 base, with 17 bases left between them. The CDR3 DNA sequence: TGTGCCATCAGCGGACATGACGGATCCTACGAGCAGTACTTC. Its protein is CAISGHDGSYEQYF.

The rearrangement links TRBV20-1 to TRBJ1-1, with D tentatively TRBD1 (6 bases). V was shortened by 8 bases and J by 11 bases, with 15 bases between the two germline ends. Germline CDR1 and CDR2: DFQATT and SNEGSKA (reference sequence). The CDR3 has 10 residues. CDR3 coding DNA: TGCAGTCCATCACAGGGTGTCGCTTTCTTT. It yields the protein CSPSQGVAFF.

The V call is TRBV27, the J call TRBJ2-7; D gene unclear. V was trimmed by 0 bases and J by 7 bases, leaving 10 bases between them. This CDR3 region has 13 residues. Germline-derived CDR1 and CDR2 are MNHEY and SMNVEV (reference sequence). The CDR3 DNA follows: TGTGCCAGCAGTTTATCGGCGACGGGTGAGCAGTACTTC. Protein sequence: CASSLSATGEQYF.

The chain carries TRBV29-1 and TRBJ2-5, with 7 bases identical to TRBD2. Germline loops: CDR1 SQVTM, CDR2 ANQGSEA. Losses at the gene ends were 1 base for V and 5 bases for J; bases not matched to a gene: 7. This CDR3 comprises 14 residues. The CDR3 region has the DNA TGCAGCGTTGAAGCACTTCGGGGAGGGGAGACCCAGTACTTC. Its protein product is CSVEALRGGETQYF.

The chain links TRBV28 to TRBJ2-7, with a tentative D call TRBD1 (6 bases). CDR1 is MDHEN and CDR2 is SYDVKM in the germline V gene. Trimming took off 7 bases at V and 2 bases at J, with 18 bases between the two ends. The CDR3 is 15 amino acids. The CDR3 spells CASTGLGALTYEQYF. CDR3 in DNA: TGTGCCAGCACCGGTCTGGGGGCTCTGACCTACGAGCAGTACTTC.

The chain joins TRBV27 to TRBJ2-1, with 8 bases fitting TRBD1. This CDR3 has 15 residues. CDR1 and CDR2 from the germline V gene are MNHEY and SMNVEV (reference sequence). Losses at the gene ends were 7 bases for V and 8 bases for J; bases not matched to a gene: 13. The CDR3 here is CASTTRTGLGDEQFF. The DNA for the CDR3 is TGTGCCAGCACAACCAGGACAGGGTTGGGCGATGAGCAGTTCTTC.

This clone was counted a few times. V gene TRBV10-3 combines with J gene TRBJ2-6, with TRBD1 as a possible D gene (5 bases). V lost 8 bases and J lost 4, with 9 bases in between. The CDR3 contains 13 residues. Germline V gene data show CDR1 as ENHRY and CDR2 as SYGVKD. For the CDR3, the DNA is TGTGCCATCGTCAGGGAAGGGGCCAACGTCCTGACTTTC. This codes for CAIVREGANVLTF.

The gene calls are TRBV27 and TRBJ2-1; 13 nucleotides agree with TRBD2. CDR3 length: 16 amino acids. The germline CDR1 and CDR2 sequences are MNHEY and SMNVEV (reference sequence). Losses at the gene ends were 3 bases for V and 7 bases for J; bases not matched to a gene: 6. CDR3 region: CASSFLLAGGTNEQFF. CDR3 nucleotide sequence: TGTGCCAGCAGTTTCCTACTAGCGGGGGGGACTAATGAGCAGTTCTTC.

The chain joins TRBV5-6 to TRBJ2-5; 7 bases are a match to TRBD1. Germline V gene sequence: CDR1 SGHDT, CDR2 YYEEEE. V shed 3 bases and J 3 bases; nucleotides not matched to a gene: 2. This CDR3 comprises 13 residues. The CDR3 DNA sequence: TGTGCCAGCAGCTGGGACAGAGAAGAGACCCAGTACTTC. Amino acid sequence: CASSWDREETQYF. Based on the CDR3 plus reference TRBV5-6 and TRBJ2-5, the full variable domain is DAGVTQSPTHLIKTRGQQVTLRCSPKSGHDTVSWYQQALGQGPQFIFQYYEEEERQRGNFPDRFSGHQFPNYSSELNVNALLLGDSALYLCASSWDREETQYFGPGTRLLVL.

The chain links TRBV4-1 to TRBJ1-2; TRBD1 agrees at 11 bases. This CDR3 comprises 14 residues. Germline assignment: CDR1 MGHRA and CDR2 YSYEKL. The J segment lost 5 bases and the V segment lost 4 bases, leaving 3 bases of the junction unmatched. The CDR3 reads CASSRTGGDYGYTF. The CDR3, as DNA: TGCGCCAGCAGCCGGACAGGGGGCGATTATGGCTACACCTTC.

The chain links TRBV6-5 to TRBJ2-7; TRBD1 matches 9 bases. Germline V gene data show CDR1 as MNHEY and CDR2 as SVGAGI. V was clipped by 5 bases and J by 5 bases; unmatched bases: 4. The length of the CDR3 is 13 residues. The chain's CDR3 is CASSDRGEDEQYF. The CDR3 DNA follows: TGTGCCAGCAGTGACAGGGGGGAGGACGAGCAGTACTTC.

This CDR3 reads CASTHGVYGDTQYF. In DNA form, the CDR3 reads TGCGCCAGCACCCACGGGGTTTACGGAGATACGCAGTATTTT. The chain couples TRBV5-1 to TRBJ2-3, with D perhaps matching TRBD2 (5 bases). V dropped 6 bases and J dropped 5 bases, with 16 bases sitting between them. Per germline, CDR1 SGHRS and CDR2 YFSETQ. This CDR3 has 14 amino acids.

The rearrangement joins TRBV29-1 to TRBJ2-3; perhaps D is TRBD1 or TRBD2 (6 bases each). Germline V gives CDR1 SQVTM, CDR2 ANQGSEA. This CDR3 region has 16 residues. Trimming removed 1 base at V and 5 bases at J, with 19 bases between. The CDR3 DNA is TGCAGCGTTGAAGGAAGTGGGGGAGGCAGGGGAGATACGCAGTATTTT. Residues: CSVEGSGGGRGDTQYF.

V and J are TRBV15 and TRBJ1-1, with 8 bases lining up with TRBD1. The CDR3 is made up of 15 amino acids. The germline V gene has CDR1 LNHNV and CDR2 YYDKDF (reference sequence). Trimming at V came to 0 bases and at J to 10 bases, leaving 10 bases not matched to a gene. CDR3 amino acids: CATSRDLTGGGGAFF. In DNA, the CDR3 is TGTGCCACCAGCAGAGATTTAACAGGGGGAGGTGGAGCTTTCTTT.

The chain links TRBV11-1 to TRBJ2-7, with D possibly matching TRBD2 (5 bases). CDR1 is SGHAT and CDR2 is FQDESV in the germline V gene (reference sequence). V was trimmed by 4 bases and J by 3 bases, leaving 16 bases between them. The CDR3 runs to 15 residues. The CDR3 DNA is TGTGCCAGCAGCTCGGCGCTAGCTTTGTTCTACGAGCAGTACTTC. It is translated as CASSSALALFYEQYF. The full variable domain, completed using reference TRBV11-1 and TRBJ2-7, is EAEVAQSPRYKITEKSQAVAFWCDPISGHATLYWYRQILGQGPELLVQFQDESVVDDSQLPKDRFSAERLKGVDSTLKIQPAELGDSAMYLCASSSALALFYEQYFGPGTRLTVT.

The V and J genes are TRBV4-1 and TRBJ2-2; the D is unclear. This CDR3 region has 15 residues. Germline CDR1 is MGHRA and CDR2 is YSYEKL. V was trimmed by 0 bases and J by 6 bases, leaving 11 bases between them. CDR3 DNA: TGCGCCAGCAGCCAAGAAACTGGAGACCCCGGGGAGCTGTTTTTT. Its protein is CASSQETGDPGELFF.

The V and J genes are TRBV6-6 and TRBJ1-2; TRBD1 is a possible D gene (5 bases). The germline CDR1 and CDR2 sequences are MNHNY and SVGAGI (reference sequence). Trimming took 0 bases from V and 4 from J, leaving 9 bases between them. The CDR3 consists of 14 residues. The CDR3 coding sequence is TGTGCCAGCAGTTACTCGGACACAGGCTATGGCTACACCTTC. It translates to CASSYSDTGYGYTF.

This chain uses TRBV6-1 with TRBJ2-7; no clear D gene. The CDR3 extends over 12 amino acids. The V end lost 2 bases, the J end lost 7 bases, and 9 bases lay between the germline ends. Germline V CDR1 and CDR2: MNHNS, SASEGT. In DNA form, the CDR3 reads TGTGCCAGCAGTGAATATTTTGGGGAGCAGTACTTC. Translated, it gives CASSEYFGEQYF.

In its sample, this clone was seen once. The V and J genes are TRBV9 and TRBJ2-3; D unresolved. Germline values: CDR1 SGDLS, CDR2 YYNGEE. The CDR3 covers 15 residues. V was shortened by 0 bases and J by 1 base, with 9 bases between the two germline ends. Here the CDR3 reads CASSVVSIRTDTQYF. The CDR3 DNA is TGTGCCAGCAGCGTAGTCTCGATCCGCACAGATACGCAGTATTTT. Looking up the rest from reference TRBV9 and TRBJ2-3 gives the full variable domain: DSGVTQTPKHLITATGQRVTLRCSPRSGDLSVYWYQQSLDQGLQFLIQYYNGEERAKGNILERFSAQQFPDLHSELNLSSLELGDSALYFCASSVVSIRTDTQYFGPGTRLTVL.

The genes are TRBV7-9 and TRBJ2-4, with D unclear. CDR3 length: 17 amino acids. V was trimmed by 5 bases and J by 0 bases, leaving 17 bases between them. CDR1 SEHNR and CDR2 FQNEAQ come from the germline V gene (reference sequence). The chain's CDR3 is CASSLYIGILAKNIQYF. CDR3 DNA: TGTGCCAGCAGCCTTTATATCGGAATCTTAGCCAAAAACATTCAGTACTTC.

The J gene is TRBJ2-5, the V gene TRBV7-9; TRBD1 aligns across 7 bases. J gave up 3 bases and V 3 bases, and 1 base lay outside the gene matches. This CDR3 comprises 13 residues. Per germline, CDR1 SEHNR and CDR2 FQNEAQ (reference sequence). This CDR3 reads CASSFDREETQYF. DNA of the CDR3: TGTGCCAGCAGCTTTGACAGGGAAGAGACCCAGTACTTC. The full variable domain, with the rest looked up from reference TRBV7-9 and TRBJ2-5, is DTGVSQNPRHKITKRGQNVTFRCDPISEHNRLYWYRQTLGQGPEFLTYFQNEAQLEKSRLLSDRFSAERPKGSFSTLEIQRTEQGDSAMYLCASSFDREETQYFGPGTRLLVL.

The chain carries TRBV6-6 and TRBJ1-5, with D perhaps matching TRBD1 (5 bases). Germline V CDR1 and CDR2: MNHNY, SVGAGI (reference sequence). The CDR3 is made up of 11 amino acids. V dropped 9 bases and J dropped 5 bases, with 8 bases sitting between them. CDR3 nucleotide sequence: TGTGCCAGTCGGGGGGATCAGCCCCAGCATTTT. Translating it yields CASRGDQPQHF.

This clone has just one count. The chain employs TRBV11-2 and TRBJ2-5; D ambiguous. Germline-derived CDR1 and CDR2 are SGHAT and FQNNGV. The V and J ends lost 5 bases and 5 bases respectively, with 12 bases between them. CDR3 length: 13 residues. The CDR3 is CASSQGRVETQYF. The CDR3 DNA reads TGTGCCAGCAGCCAAGGACGGGTGGAGACCCAGTACTTC.

The V gene is TRBV10-3, the J gene TRBJ1-4, with TRBD1 as a possible D gene (5 bases). This CDR3 has 15 residues. Trimming left V 10 bases short and J 2 bases short, with 17 bases between. Per germline, CDR1 ENHRY and CDR2 SYGVKD. The CDR3 nucleotides are TGTGCCACCAGAGAGTCAGGGCTGACTAATGAAAAACTGTTTTTT. Residues: CATRESGLTNEKLFF.

The CDR3 DNA reads as TGCGCCAGCAGCCAAGAATGGTTGACAGGCATGGAGCAGTACTTC. As protein: CASSQEWLTGMEQYF. This rearrangement joins TRBV4-1 to TRBJ2-7; TRBD1 might be the D (6 bases). The V gene's germline CDR1 is MGHRA and CDR2 YSYEKL. Trimming took 0 bases from V and 7 from J, leaving 16 bases between them. This CDR3 is built from 15 residues.

The chain carries TRBV5-6 and TRBJ2-7; maybe TRBD1 (6 bases). V dropped 0 bases and J dropped 4 bases, with 11 bases sitting between them. This CDR3 comprises 14 residues. Germline assignment: CDR1 SGHDT and CDR2 YYEEEE. CDR3 nucleotide sequence: TGTGCCAGCAGCTTGGGACCACAGGGATACGAGCAGTACTTC. Its translation is CASSLGPQGYEQYF. Looking up the rest from reference TRBV5-6 and TRBJ2-7 gives the full variable domain: DAGVTQSPTHLIKTRGQQVTLRCSPKSGHDTVSWYQQALGQGPQFIFQYYEEEERQRGNFPDRFSGHQFPNYSSELNVNALLLGDSALYLCASSLGPQGYEQYFGPGTRLTVT.

V and J are TRBV11-3 and TRBJ2-7; D not certain. The CDR3 contains 15 residues. CDR1 is SGHNT and CDR2 is YENEEA in the germline V gene. Trimming removed 0 bases from V and 6 bases from J, with 15 bases in between. CDR3 region: CASSLDNHETSEQYF. CDR3 DNA sequence: TGTGCCAGCAGCTTAGATAACCACGAAACGAGCGAGCAGTACTTC.